The clone carrying this TCR beta chain was found a few times. Its specificity is not known. The data were obtained in a study of beta chain features in type 1 diabetes. Every bit of the isolated RNA underwent reverse transcription, so sequencing read expressed TCRB transcripts. The repertoire was sequenced with immunoSEQ multiplex PCR; TCRdb's copy has only in-frame clones and lacks some. This table holds 240,000 or so clones, around 26% found once. V gave up 4 bases and J gave up 0 bases, with 5 bases separating them. CDR3 length equals 12 residues. Looked up from germline, CDR1 is SGHNT and CDR2 is YYREEE (reference sequence). Study-wide findings and caveats: Naive, central memory and regulatory TCRB repertoires appeared more similar among patients than healthy donors.

Sequencing used central memory CD4+ T cells from blood. V and J are TRBV5-4 and TRBJ2-7; D remains unclear. The clonotype comes from a young man in good health. CDR3 in DNA: TGTGCCAGCAGCACGTACTCCTACGAGCAGTACTTC. Translating it yields CASSTYSYEQYF.